Shown below are 17 T cell receptor beta chains from a single sample sequenced in a study of CD8+ T cells in alopecia areata. RNA extraction and reverse transcription yielded cDNA as sequencing template. TCRdb's table, derived via immunoSEQ multiplex PCR, lists solely in-frame clones and lacks some. Recorded here are around 100,000 clones, none singletons. Material: lesional skin. The receptors come from a C3H/HeJ mouse with alopecia areata. The mouse line has the MHC haplotype H2-k.

With regard to this clone: Genes and germline are mouse. The read gets to within 4 residues of the CDR3 end, and the germline J gene fills in the rest. The V and J genes are TRBV31 and TRBJ2-1; the match to TRBD2 covers 10 bases. The CDR3 loop spans 16 amino acids. Germline lookup yields CDR1 GKSSPN and CDR2 SITVG. V dropped 0 bases and J dropped 1; count of bases not matched to a gene: 3. The CDR3: CAWSLNWGGNYAEQFF. The CDR3 bases that were read are TGTGCCTGGAGTCTAAACTGGGGGGGAAACTATGCT.

This clone was seen ten or more times. Germline and genes: mouse. The CDR3 end is not reached by the read, which stops 4 residues before it; the germline J gene fills it in. The rearrangement joins TRBV13-3 to TRBJ2-1; 10 positions match TRBD2. The length of the CDR3 is 15 residues. Germline V gene sequence: CDR1 NNHDY, CDR2 SYVADS. V lost 3 bases, J lost 4 bases, and 4 bases stayed unmatched. CDR3 loop: CASSAWGGYYAEQFF. Partial CDR3 DNA: TGTGCCAGCAGTGCCTGGGGGGGCTATTATGCT.

Worth noting for this clone: These gene names are mouse names. The read halts 4 residues ahead of the CDR3 end, with the missing end drawn from the germline J gene. The chain uses TRBV13-1 and TRBJ1-1, with TRBD1 as a possible D gene (5 bases). Germline values: CDR1 NSHNY, CDR2 SYGAGN. The CDR3 totals 13 residues. The CDR3 DNA, read in part, is TGTGCCAGCAGTGATGGCTGGGGGAGA. Its protein is CASSDGWGR. From start to end, the CDR3 is CASSDGWGREVFF.

As concerns this clone: The gene names here belong to mouse. With the read ending 4 residues before the CDR3 end, the germline J gene is used to fill in that end. The rearrangement links TRBV19 to TRBJ2-5, with 13 bases that match TRBD2. V lost 3 bases and J lost 2; bases outside the gene matches: 6. Germline V lookup: CDR1 FNHDT, CDR2 SITEND (reference sequence). CDR3 size: 17 residues. Incomplete CDR3 DNA: TGTGCCAGCAGTACCGGACTGGGGGGGCGCCCCCAAGAC. Translated, it gives CASSTGLGGRPQD. The complete CDR3 protein is CASSTGLGGRPQDTQYF.

As for this clone: Here the gene names and germline are mouse. The read stops 4 residues short of the end of the CDR3; the missing end is completed from the germline J gene. This chain links TRBV13-1 with TRBJ1-1; 8 nucleotides line up with TRBD1. This CDR3 comprises 14 residues. Germline CDR1 and CDR2: NSHNY and SYGAGN. The J segment lost 3 bases and the V segment lost 3 bases, leaving 4 bases of the junction unmatched. The DNA read from the CDR3 is TGTGCCAGCAGTGGACAGGGGAGAGACACA. Its protein product is CASSGQGRDT. The whole CDR3 is CASSGQGRDTEVFF.

With respect to this clone: Here the gene names and germline are mouse. The sequenced fragment ends 4 residues before the CDR3 boundary, so the rest is inferred from the germline J gene. The chain employs TRBV1 and TRBJ2-5; 13 bases match TRBD2. The V and J ends lost 4 bases and 2 bases, in that order; junction bases with no gene match: 3. This CDR3 contains 16 residues. Germline V gene lookup returns CDR1 NSQYPW and CDR2 LRSPGD (reference sequence). The CDR3: CTCSGGLGGFQDTQYF. The sequenced CDR3 bases are TGCACCTGCAGTGGGGGACTGGGGGGGTTCCAAGAC.

The sample holds a few counts of this clone. The gene names here belong to mouse. The CDR3 end is not reached by the read, which stops 4 residues before it; the germline J gene fills it in. This sequence joins TRBV13-3 and TRBJ2-4; 8 bases match TRBD2. Unmatched junction bases numbered 5, after V lost 2 bases and J lost 0 bases. The CDR3 extends over 16 amino acids. Looked up from germline, CDR1 is NNHDY and CDR2 is SYVADS. This chain's CDR3 is CASSEMGGASQNTLYF. The CDR3 DNA, read in part, is TGTGCCAGCAGTGAAATGGGGGGGGCAAGTCAAAAC.

This clone appeared a few times. Gene names refer to mouse genes. The read ends 4 residues early relative to the CDR3; the germline J gene fills the gap. The chain joins TRBV13-3 to TRBJ1-2; 8 bases are a match to TRBD1. The CDR3 is 15 amino acids. V shed 0 bases and J 4 bases; nucleotides not matched to a gene: 5. The germline V gene encodes CDR1 NNHDY and CDR2 SYVADS. The CDR3 bases that were read are TGTGCCAGCAGTGATGCCCAGGGGGCAGGCTCC. Translation: CASSDAQGAGS. The entire CDR3 protein reads CASSDAQGAGSDYTF.

Concerning this clone itself: The genes and germline here are from mouse. Read data end 4 residues before the CDR3 end; the end is taken from the germline J gene. The chain couples TRBV1 to TRBJ2-5; maybe TRBD1 (5 bases). Germline lookup yields CDR1 NSQYPW and CDR2 LRSPGD (reference sequence). The CDR3 runs 15 residues. V gave up 0 bases and J gave up 2 bases, with 9 bases separating them. Incomplete CDR3 DNA: TGCACCTGCAGTGCAGATGCAGGGTCCCAAGAC. This sequence encodes CTCSADAGSQD. The CDR3 reads in full as CTCSADAGSQDTQYF.

This clone was seen only a few times. Genes and germline are mouse. Read sequence stops 4 residues before the CDR3 end, and the germline J gene provides the missing end. The rearrangement joins TRBV19 to TRBJ2-7; D gene unclear. The germline CDR1 and CDR2 sequences are FNHDT and SITEND (reference sequence). Trimming took off 10 bases at V and 0 bases at J, with 11 bases between the two ends. There are 12 residues in the CDR3. The CDR3: CASRQSSYEQYF. The sequenced CDR3 bases are TGTGCCTCCCGCCAGAGCTCCTAT.

As for this clone: Gene names are the mouse ones. The sequence runs out 4 residues before the end of the CDR3; the remainder is reconstructed from the germline J gene. The chain couples TRBV13-1 to TRBJ2-3, with 14 bases matching TRBD2. The germline gives CDR1 NSHNY, CDR2 SYGAGN. The CDR3 is 17 amino acids. V shed 5 bases and J 3 bases; nucleotides not matched to a gene: 8. The CDR3 spells CASRGTGGALYAETLYF. The sequenced part of the CDR3 DNA is TGTGCCAGCAGGGGGACTGGGGGGGCGCTATACGCAGAA.

The sample holds a few counts of this clone. The genes and germline here are from mouse. With the read ending 4 residues before the CDR3 end, the germline J gene is used to fill in that end. This sequence joins TRBV1 and TRBJ1-2; D not certain. The CDR3 covers 15 residues. Trimming took 0 bases from V and 1 from J, leaving 9 bases between them. Per germline, CDR1 NSQYPW and CDR2 LRSPGD (reference sequence). The CDR3 spells CTCSAEAQRNSDYTF. CDR3 bases read: TGCACCTGCAGTGCAGAGGCACAGCGAAACTCC.

To note about this clone: All gene names here are mouse names. The CDR3 end is not reached by the read, which stops 4 residues before it; the germline J gene fills it in. The rearrangement links TRBV13-3 to TRBJ2-5; TRBD1 agrees at 7 bases. Germline CDR1 and CDR2: NNHDY and SYVADS. The CDR3 runs to 15 residues. J gave up 3 bases and V 1 base, and 5 bases lay outside the gene matches. The DNA read from the CDR3 is TGTGCCAGCAGTGATAAGGCGGGACAGCAAGAC. Translating gives CASSDKAGQQD. The entire CDR3 reads CASSDKAGQQDTQYF.

There are a few counts of this clone. The gene symbols are mouse symbols. The missing CDR3 end, 4 residues past where the read stops, is filled in from the germline J gene. The chain joins TRBV19 to TRBJ1-4, with 9 bases lining up with TRBD1. The V segment lost 5 bases and the J segment 3 bases; nucleotides outside the gene matches: 5. The CDR3 contains 15 residues. Germline CDR1 and CDR2: FNHDT and SITEND (reference sequence). CDR3 sequence reads: CASRGTGTPNERLFF. Incomplete CDR3 DNA: TGTGCCAGCAGAGGGACAGGGACTCCCAACGAA. Combining the CDR3 with reference TRBV19 and TRBJ1-4 gives the whole variable domain GGIITQTPKFLIGQEGQKLTLKCQQNFNHDTMYWYRQDSGKGLRLIYYSITENDLQKGDLSEGYDASREKKSSFSLTVTSAQKNEMAVFLCASRGTGTPNERLFFGHGTKLSVL.

About this clone: The gene names given are mouse names. The read stops 4 residues short of the end of the CDR3; the missing end is completed from the germline J gene. The V and J genes are TRBV13-1 and TRBJ2-1, with D possibly TRBD1 on 5 matching bases. Germline-derived CDR1 and CDR2 are NSHNY and SYGAGN. The V gene lost 0 bases and the J gene lost 0 bases, with 7 bases spanning the gap. The CDR3 is 15 amino acids. The sequenced CDR3 bases are TGTGCCAGCAGTGATGCAGGGTTTAACTATGCT. Translation gives CASSDAGFNYA. The whole CDR3 region reads CASSDAGFNYAEQFF.

Remarks on this clone: The genes are named according to mouse. The read terminates 4 residues before the CDR3 end, so the remaining end is supplied by the germline J gene. This rearrangement joins TRBV13-1 to TRBJ2-5; the D gene is possibly TRBD2 (6 bases). Germline V gene data show CDR1 as NSHNY and CDR2 as SYGAGN. This CDR3 spans 15 amino acids. The sequenced part of the CDR3 DNA is TGTGCCAGCAGTGATACGTGGGGGACGGAAGAC. Translation gives CASSDTWGTED. In full, the CDR3 is CASSDTWGTEDTQYF.

Note on this clone: Here the gene names and germline are mouse. The observed sequence ends 4 residues before the CDR3 terminus, with the missing tail filled in from the germline J gene. This chain connects TRBV13-2 to TRBJ2-1, with TRBD1 as a possible D gene (6 bases). Between the trimmed V and J ends, which lost 2 bases and 3 bases, there was a span of 12 bases. The CDR3 consists of 15 residues. Germline values: CDR1 NNHNN, CDR2 SYGAGS (reference sequence). This CDR3 is CASGDPGHIYAEQFF. The part of the CDR3 DNA that was read is TGTGCCAGCGGTGACCCGGGACATATCTATGCT.